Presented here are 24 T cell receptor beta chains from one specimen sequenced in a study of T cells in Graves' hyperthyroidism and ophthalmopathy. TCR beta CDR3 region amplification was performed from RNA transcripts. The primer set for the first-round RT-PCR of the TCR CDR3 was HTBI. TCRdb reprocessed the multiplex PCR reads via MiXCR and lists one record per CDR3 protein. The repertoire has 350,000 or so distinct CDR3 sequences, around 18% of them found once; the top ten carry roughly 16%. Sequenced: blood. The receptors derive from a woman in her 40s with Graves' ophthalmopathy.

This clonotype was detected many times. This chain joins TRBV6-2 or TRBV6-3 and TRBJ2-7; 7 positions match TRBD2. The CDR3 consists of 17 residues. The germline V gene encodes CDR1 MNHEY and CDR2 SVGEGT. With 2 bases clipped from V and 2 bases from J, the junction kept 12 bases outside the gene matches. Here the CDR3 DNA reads TGTGCCAGCAGTTACACCCTACGGACGGGAGGCCCCTACGAGCAGTACTTC. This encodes CASSYTLRTGGPYEQYF.

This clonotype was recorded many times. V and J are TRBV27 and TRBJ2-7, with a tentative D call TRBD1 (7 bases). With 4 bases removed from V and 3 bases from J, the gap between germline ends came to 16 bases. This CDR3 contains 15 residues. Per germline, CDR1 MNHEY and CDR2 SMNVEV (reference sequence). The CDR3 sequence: CASSSGGTGVYEQYF. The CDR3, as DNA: TGTGCCAGCAGTTCCGGGGGTACAGGGGTCTACGAGCAGTACTTC.

The CDR3 here is CASSDRTGLQETQYF. CDR3 DNA: TGTGCCAGCAGTGACCGGACAGGGCTACAAGAGACCCAGTACTTC. The chain carries TRBV6-2 or TRBV6-3 and TRBJ2-5; TRBD1 matches at 8 bases. V gave up 5 bases and J gave up 2 bases; unmatched junction bases: 7. CDR1 and CDR2 (germline): MNHEY, SVGEGT. CDR3 length: 15 amino acids.

The CDR3 bases are TGTGCCAGCAACGCCCCGGGACTAGCGGGATACGAGCAGTACTTC. This translates into CASNAPGLAGYEQYF. The chain has TRBV6-2 or TRBV6-3 and TRBJ2-7, with TRBD2 identical over 13 bases. Germline V gene sequence: CDR1 MNHEY, CDR2 SVGEGT. V gave up 7 bases and J gave up 4 bases; unmatched junction bases: 7. The CDR3 has 15 amino acids.

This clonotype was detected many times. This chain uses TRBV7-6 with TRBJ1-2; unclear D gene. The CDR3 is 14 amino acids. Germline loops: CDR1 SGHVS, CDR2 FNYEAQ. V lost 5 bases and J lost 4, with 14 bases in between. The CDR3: CASSQGGVGYGYTF. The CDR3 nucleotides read TGTGCCAGCAGCCAAGGAGGAGTCGGCTATGGCTACACCTTC.

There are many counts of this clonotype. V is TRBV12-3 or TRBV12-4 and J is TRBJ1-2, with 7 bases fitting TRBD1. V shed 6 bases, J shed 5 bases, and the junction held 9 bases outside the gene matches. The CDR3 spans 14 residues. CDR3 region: CASRRQGGGYGYTF. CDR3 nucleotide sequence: TGTGCCAGCAGAAGACAGGGCGGCGGTTATGGCTACACCTTC.

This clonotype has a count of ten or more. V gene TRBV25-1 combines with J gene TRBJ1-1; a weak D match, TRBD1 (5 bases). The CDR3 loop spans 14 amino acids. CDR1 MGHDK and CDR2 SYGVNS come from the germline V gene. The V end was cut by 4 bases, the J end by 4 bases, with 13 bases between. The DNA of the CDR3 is TGTGCCAGCAGTGGGGGTTTGAGGGGCACTGAAGCTTTCTTT. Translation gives CASSGGLRGTEAFF.

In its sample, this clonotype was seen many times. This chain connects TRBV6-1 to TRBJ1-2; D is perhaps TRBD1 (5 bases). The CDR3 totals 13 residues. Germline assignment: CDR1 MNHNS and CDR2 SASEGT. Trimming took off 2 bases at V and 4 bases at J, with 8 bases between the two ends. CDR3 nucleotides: TGTGCCAGCAGTGAATCAGGGTTCTATGGCTACACCTTC. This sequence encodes CASSESGFYGYTF.

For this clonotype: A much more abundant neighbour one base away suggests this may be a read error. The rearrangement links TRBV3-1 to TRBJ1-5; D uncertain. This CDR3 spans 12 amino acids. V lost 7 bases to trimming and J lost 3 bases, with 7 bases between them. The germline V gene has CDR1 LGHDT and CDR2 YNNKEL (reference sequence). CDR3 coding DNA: TGTGCCAGCAACCATACCAATCAGCCCCAGCATTTT. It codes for CASNHTNQPQHF. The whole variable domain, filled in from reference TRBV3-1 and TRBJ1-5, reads DTAVSQTPKYLVTQMGNDKSIKCEQNLGHDTMYWYKQDSKKFLKIMFSYNNKELIINETVPNRFSPKSPDKAHLNLHINSLELGDSAVYFCASNHTNQPQHFGDGTRLSIL.

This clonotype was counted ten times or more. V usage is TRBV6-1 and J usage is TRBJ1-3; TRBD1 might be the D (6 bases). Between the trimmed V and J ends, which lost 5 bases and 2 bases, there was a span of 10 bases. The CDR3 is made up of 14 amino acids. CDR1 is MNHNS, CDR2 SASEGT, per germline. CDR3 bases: TGTGCCAGCAGTCCATCAGGGGCTGGAAACACCATATATTTT. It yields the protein CASSPSGAGNTIYF.

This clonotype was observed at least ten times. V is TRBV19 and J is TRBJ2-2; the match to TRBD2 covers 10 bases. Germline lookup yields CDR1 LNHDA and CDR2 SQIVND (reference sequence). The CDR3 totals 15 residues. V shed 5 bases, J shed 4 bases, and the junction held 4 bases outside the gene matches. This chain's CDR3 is CASSSGTSATGELFF. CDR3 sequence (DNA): TGTGCCAGTAGTTCCGGGACTAGCGCCACCGGGGAGCTGTTTTTT.

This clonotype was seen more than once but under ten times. In DNA form, the CDR3 reads TGTGCCAGCAGTGAGATGAGTTCTAACTATGGCTACACCTTC. This encodes CASSEMSSNYGYTF. J is TRBJ1-2 and V is TRBV6-1; D is undetermined. V dropped 3 bases and J dropped 0 bases, with 8 bases sitting between them. The CDR3 is made up of 14 amino acids. Looked up from germline, CDR1 is MNHNS and CDR2 is SASEGT.

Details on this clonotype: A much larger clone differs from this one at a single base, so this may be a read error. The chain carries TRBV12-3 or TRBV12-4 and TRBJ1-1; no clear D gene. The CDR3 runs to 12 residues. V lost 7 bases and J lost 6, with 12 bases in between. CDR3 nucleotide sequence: TGTGCCAGCACCGCAGGTAACTCTGAAGCTTTCTTT. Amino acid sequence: CASTAGNSEAFF.

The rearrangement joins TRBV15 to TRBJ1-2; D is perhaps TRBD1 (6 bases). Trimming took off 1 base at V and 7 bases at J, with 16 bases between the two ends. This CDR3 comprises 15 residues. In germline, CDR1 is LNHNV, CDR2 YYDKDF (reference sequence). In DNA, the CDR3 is TGTGCCACCAGCAGAGGGGCGGGTGGGGGGCTTGGCTACACCTTC. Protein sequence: CATSRGAGGGLGYTF.

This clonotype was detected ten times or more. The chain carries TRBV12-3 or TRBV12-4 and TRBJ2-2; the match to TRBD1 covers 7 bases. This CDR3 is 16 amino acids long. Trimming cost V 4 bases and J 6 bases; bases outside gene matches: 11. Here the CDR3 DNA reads TGTGCCAGCAGTTATAAGACAGGGACCAATGCCGGGGAGCTGTTTTTT. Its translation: CASSYKTGTNAGELFF.

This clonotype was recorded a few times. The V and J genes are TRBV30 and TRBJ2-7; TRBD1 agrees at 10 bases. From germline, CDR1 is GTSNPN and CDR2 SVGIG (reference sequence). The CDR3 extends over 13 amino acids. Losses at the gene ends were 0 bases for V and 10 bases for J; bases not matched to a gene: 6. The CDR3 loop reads CAWSVIGTGVQYF. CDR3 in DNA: TGTGCCTGGAGTGTAATAGGGACAGGGGTTCAGTACTTC.

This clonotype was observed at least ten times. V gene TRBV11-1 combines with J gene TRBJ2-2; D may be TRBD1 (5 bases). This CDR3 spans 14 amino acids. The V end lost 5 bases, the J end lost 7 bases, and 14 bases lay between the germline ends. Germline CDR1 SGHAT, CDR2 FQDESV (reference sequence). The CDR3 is CASSLTDTLGELFF. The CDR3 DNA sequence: TGTGCCAGCAGCCTCACGGACACCCTCGGGGAGCTGTTTTTT.

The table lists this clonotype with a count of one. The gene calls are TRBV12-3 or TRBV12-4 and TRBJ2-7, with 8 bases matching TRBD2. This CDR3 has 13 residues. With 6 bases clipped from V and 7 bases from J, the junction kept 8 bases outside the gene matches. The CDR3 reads CASSWAGGGEQYF. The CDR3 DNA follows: TGTGCCAGCAGCTGGGCGGGGGGAGGAGAGCAGTACTTC.

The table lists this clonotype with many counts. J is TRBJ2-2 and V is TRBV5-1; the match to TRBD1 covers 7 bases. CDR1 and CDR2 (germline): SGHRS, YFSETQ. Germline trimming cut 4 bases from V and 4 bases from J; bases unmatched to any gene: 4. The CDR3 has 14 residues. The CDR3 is CASSQGQLTGELFF. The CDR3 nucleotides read TGCGCCAGCAGCCAGGGACAGCTCACCGGGGAGCTGTTTTTT.

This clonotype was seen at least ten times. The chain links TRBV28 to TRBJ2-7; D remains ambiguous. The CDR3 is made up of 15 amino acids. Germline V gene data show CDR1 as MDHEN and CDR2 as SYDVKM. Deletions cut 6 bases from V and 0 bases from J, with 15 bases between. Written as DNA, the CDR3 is TGTGCCAGCAGCTCATCACCTTACAGCTCCTACGAGCAGTACTTC. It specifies CASSSSPYSSYEQYF.

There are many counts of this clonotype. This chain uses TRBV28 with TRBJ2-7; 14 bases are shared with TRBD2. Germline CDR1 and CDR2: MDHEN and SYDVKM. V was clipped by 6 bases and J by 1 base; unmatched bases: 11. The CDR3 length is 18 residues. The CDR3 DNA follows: TGTGCCAGCAGCCCCCCTCGGACTAGCGGGAGGAATTCCTACGAGCAGTACTTC. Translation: CASSPPRTSGRNSYEQYF.

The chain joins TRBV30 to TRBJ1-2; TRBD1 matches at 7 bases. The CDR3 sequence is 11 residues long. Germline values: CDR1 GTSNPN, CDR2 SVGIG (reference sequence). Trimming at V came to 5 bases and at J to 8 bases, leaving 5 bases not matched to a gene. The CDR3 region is CAWVDRDGYTF. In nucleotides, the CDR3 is TGTGCCTGGGTCGACAGGGACGGCTACACCTTC.

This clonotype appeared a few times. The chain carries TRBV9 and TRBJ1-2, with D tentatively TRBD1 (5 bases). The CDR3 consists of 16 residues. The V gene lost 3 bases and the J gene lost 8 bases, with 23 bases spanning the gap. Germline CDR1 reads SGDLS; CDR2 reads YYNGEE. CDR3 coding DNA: TGTGCCAGCAGCGGTCGAACAACAGGATCTATGACGGGCTACACCTTC. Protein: CASSGRTTGSMTGYTF.

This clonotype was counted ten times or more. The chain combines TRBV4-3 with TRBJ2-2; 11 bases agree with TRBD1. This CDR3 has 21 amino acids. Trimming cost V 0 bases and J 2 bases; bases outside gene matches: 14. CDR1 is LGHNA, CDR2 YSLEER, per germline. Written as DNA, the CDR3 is TGCGCCAGCAGCCAAGATTCCCCAGGACAGGGGGCGTCCGTAAACACCGGGGAGCTGTTTTTT. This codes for CASSQDSPGQGASVNTGELFF.